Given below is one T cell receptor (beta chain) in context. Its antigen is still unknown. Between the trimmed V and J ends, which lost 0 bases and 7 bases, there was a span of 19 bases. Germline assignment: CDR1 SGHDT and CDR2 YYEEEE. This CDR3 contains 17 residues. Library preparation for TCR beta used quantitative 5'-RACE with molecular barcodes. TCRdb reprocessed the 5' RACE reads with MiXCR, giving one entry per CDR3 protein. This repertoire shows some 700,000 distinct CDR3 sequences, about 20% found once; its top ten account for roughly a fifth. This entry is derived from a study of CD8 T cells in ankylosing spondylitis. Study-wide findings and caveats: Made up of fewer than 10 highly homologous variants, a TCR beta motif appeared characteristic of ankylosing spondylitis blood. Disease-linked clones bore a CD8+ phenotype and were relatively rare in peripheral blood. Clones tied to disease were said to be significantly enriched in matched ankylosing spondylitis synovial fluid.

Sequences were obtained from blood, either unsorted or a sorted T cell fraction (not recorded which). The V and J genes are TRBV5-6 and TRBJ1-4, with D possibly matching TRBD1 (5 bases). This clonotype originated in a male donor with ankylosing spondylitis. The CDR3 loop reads CASSLAGGYTGSEKLFF. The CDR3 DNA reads TGTGCCAGCAGCTTGGCCGGGGGGTACACCGGGAGTGAAAAACTGTTTTTT.